Following are 7 T cell receptor beta chains from one sample sequenced in a study of response to subunit inactivated influenza vaccine. MiXCR was run by TCRdb on the RT-PCR reads, yielding one entry per CDR3 protein. Among about 700,000 distinct CDR3 sequences listed, around 13% were seen once. The sample in question was PBMCs from blood, obtained roughly 15 days before vaccination. Source of these receptors: a man aged 50-60 years who received an inactivated influenza vaccine.

The chain combines TRBV6-1 with TRBJ2-2, with D perhaps matching TRBD2 (6 bases). From germline, CDR1 is MNHNS and CDR2 SASEGT. The V gene lost 6 bases and the J gene lost 1 base, with 9 bases spanning the gap. This CDR3 is built from 14 residues. CDR3 DNA sequence: TGTGCCAGCAGACGAGCGGGGAACACCGGGGAGCTGTTTTTT. Translated, it gives CASRRAGNTGELFF.

The chain recombines TRBV18 with TRBJ2-1, with 9 bases matching TRBD1. V lost 3 bases to trimming and J lost 5 bases; unmatched junction nucleotides: 5. Per the germline V gene, CDR1 is KGHSH and CDR2 is LQKENI. The CDR3 runs 15 residues. CDR3 coding DNA: TGTGCCAGCTCACCCCCGGGACAGGGTAACAATGAGCAGTTCTTC. Translating it yields CASSPPGQGNNEQFF.

This clonotype was recorded many times. The V and J genes are TRBV5-4 and TRBJ2-1, with 13 bases fitting TRBD2. This CDR3 contains 16 residues. The germline gives CDR1 SGHNT, CDR2 YYREEE (reference sequence). V dropped 0 bases and J dropped 9; count of bases not matched to a gene: 6. CDR3 in DNA: TGTGCCAGCAGCTTGGTCGGGACTAGCGGGATTGGTGAGCAGTTCTTC. As protein: CASSLVGTSGIGEQFF.

The gene calls are TRBV5-1 and TRBJ1-2; D gene uncertain. Trimming shortened V by 4 bases and J by 2 bases, and 9 bases separated the two germline ends. Germline V gene sequence: CDR1 SGHRS, CDR2 YFSETQ. The CDR3 consists of 13 residues. CDR3 protein: CASSADGNYGYTF. CDR3 coding DNA: TGCGCCAGCAGCGCCGACGGCAACTATGGCTACACCTTC.

In this sample, this clonotype turned up a few times. The chain is built from TRBV4-3 and TRBJ2-6; possible D gene TRBD2, 5 bases. V was pared by 4 bases and J by 0 bases, with 13 bases between. Germline CDR1 and CDR2: LGHNA and YSLEER. The CDR3 spans 17 residues. CDR3 in amino acids: CASSPSGHLSGANVLTF. CDR3 bases: TGCGCCAGCAGCCCAAGCGGTCATCTCTCTGGGGCCAACGTCCTGACTTTC.

The chain uses TRBV28 and TRBJ2-1; D remains unclear. V was cut by 3 bases and J by 4 bases, with 7 bases left in between. The CDR3 is made up of 13 amino acids. Per germline, CDR1 MDHEN and CDR2 SYDVKM. The CDR3 DNA is TGTGCCAGCAGTTTTCGAGAATACAATGAGCAGTTCTTC. Amino acid sequence: CASSFREYNEQFF.

This clonotype was counted many times. This chain uses TRBV14 with TRBJ2-1; 15 bases line up with TRBD2. J was trimmed by 9 bases and V by 1 base; bases with no gene match: 16. CDR3 length: 20 amino acids. The germline V gene encodes CDR1 SGHDN and CDR2 FVKESK. Here the CDR3 DNA reads TGTGCCAGCAGCCAAGGGCCTTTCGGGACTAGCGGGAGGCCCAAAGCTGAGCAGTTCTTC. Translating gives CASSQGPFGTSGRPKAEQFF. The full variable domain, rest sourced from reference TRBV14 and TRBJ2-1, is EAGVTQFPSHSVIEKGQTVTLRCDPISGHDNLYWYRRVMGKEIKFLLHFVKESKQDESGMPNNRFLAERTGGTYSTLKVQPAELEDSGVYFCASSQGPFGTSGRPKAEQFFGPGTRLTVL.